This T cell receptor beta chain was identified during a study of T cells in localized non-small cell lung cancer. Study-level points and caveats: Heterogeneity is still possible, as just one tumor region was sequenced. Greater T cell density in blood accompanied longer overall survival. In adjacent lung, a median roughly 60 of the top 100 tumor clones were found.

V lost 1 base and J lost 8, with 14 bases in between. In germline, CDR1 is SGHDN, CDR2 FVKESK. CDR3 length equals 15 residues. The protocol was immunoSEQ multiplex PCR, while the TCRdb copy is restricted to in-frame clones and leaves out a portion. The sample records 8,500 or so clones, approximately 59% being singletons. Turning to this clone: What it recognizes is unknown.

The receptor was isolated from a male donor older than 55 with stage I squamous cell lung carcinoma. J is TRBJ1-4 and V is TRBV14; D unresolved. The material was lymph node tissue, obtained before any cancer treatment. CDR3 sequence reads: CASSQGSYSGEKLFF. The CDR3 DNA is TGTGCCAGCAGCCAAGGGTCGTATTCGGGGGAAAAACTGTTTTTT.